What follows are 22 T cell receptor beta chains derived from one specimen sequenced in a study of blood T cell repertoires in COVID-19. TCRdb's copy holds only in-frame clones and misses some; the assay was immunoSEQ multiplex PCR. Counted here are 150,000 to 200,000 clones, roughly 85% occurring once; the ten biggest clones make up about 9.7%. The sequenced sample was peripheral blood. The receptors were sampled from a man between 45 and 60 years old with active or convalescent COVID-19.

The CDR3 here is CASRDRPGQGEKRQFF. The DNA of the CDR3 is TGCGCCAGCAGGGACCGTCCGGGACAGGGGGAAAAACGGCAGTTCTTC. This chain uses TRBV10-1 with TRBJ2-1; 11 bases fit TRBD1. The CDR3 is 16 amino acids. Germline V gives CDR1 WNHNN, CDR2 SYGVQD (reference sequence). V gave up 6 bases and J gave up 12 bases; unmatched junction bases: 16.

The gene calls are TRBV19 and TRBJ1-5, with D hard to call. CDR3 length equals 14 residues. Germline V CDR1 and CDR2: LNHDA, SQIVND (reference sequence). The V and J ends lost 4 bases and 5 bases respectively, with 12 bases between them. The CDR3 DNA reads TGTGCCAGTAGTACGGTGGCGAGGGATCAGCCCCAGCATTTT. Amino acid sequence: CASSTVARDQPQHF.

Only a few counts were recorded for this clone. This chain uses TRBV29-1 with TRBJ2-5; 12 nucleotides match TRBD2. Germline loops: CDR1 SQVTM, CDR2 ANQGSEA. The CDR3 consists of 13 residues. V was clipped by 6 bases and J by 2 bases; unmatched bases: 1. The CDR3 loop reads CSVGLAGQETQYF. The CDR3 DNA reads as TGCAGCGTCGGACTAGCGGGACAAGAGACCCAGTACTTC.

The chain combines TRBV6-1 with TRBJ2-3; no clear D. There are 13 residues in the CDR3. Trimming took off 3 bases at V and 7 bases at J, with 11 bases between the two ends. The germline gives CDR1 MNHNS, CDR2 SASEGT. CDR3: CASSESGSYTQYF. The CDR3 DNA reads as TGTGCCAGCAGTGAGTCAGGATCTTATACGCAGTATTTT.

The chain has TRBV25-1 and TRBJ2-3; D may be TRBD2 (5 bases). The CDR3 loop spans 12 amino acids. Germline values: CDR1 MGHDK, CDR2 SYGVNS. The V end lost 4 bases, the J end lost 6 bases, and 8 bases lay between the germline ends. Here the CDR3 DNA reads TGTGCCAGCAGTGTGGGAGTTGATACGCAGTATTTT. It encodes CASSVGVDTQYF. The whole variable domain, filled in from reference TRBV25-1 and TRBJ2-3, reads EADIYQTPRYLVIGTGKKITLECSQTMGHDKMYWYQQDPGMELHLIHYSYGVNSTEKGDLSSESTVSRIRTEHFPLTLESARPSHTSQYLCASSVGVDTQYFGPGTRLTVL.

The gene calls are TRBV7-3 and TRBJ1-1; no firm D call. V dropped 4 bases and J dropped 4 bases, with 13 bases sitting between them. Germline assignment: CDR1 SGHTA and CDR2 FQGTGA. This CDR3 has 14 amino acids. The CDR3 region has the DNA TGTGCCAGCAGCTCTTCAGGAGCGGGCACTGAAGCTTTCTTT. As protein: CASSSSGAGTEAFF.

The V gene is TRBV29-1, the J gene TRBJ1-6; no firm D call. Germline assignment: CDR1 SQVTM and CDR2 ANQGSEA. This CDR3 comprises 14 residues. The V and J ends lost 6 bases and 10 bases respectively, with 19 bases between them. The CDR3 DNA follows: TGCAGCGTCCGGAAGGAGGGCGGTGCGTCACCCCTCCACTTT. Translation: CSVRKEGGASPLHF.

This chain joins TRBV7-7 and TRBJ2-3; no clear D gene. The V and J ends lost 1 base and 6 bases respectively, with 14 bases between them. Germline CDR1 SSHAT, CDR2 FNYEAQ (reference sequence). CDR3 length: 15 residues. For the CDR3, the DNA is TGTGCCAGCAGCTTAGGCGGTCAGACCCAGGATACGCAGTATTTT. Its protein product is CASSLGGQTQDTQYF.

This clone was counted between two and nine times. The chain has TRBV5-4 and TRBJ1-2, with D possibly matching TRBD1 (6 bases). V was pared by 0 bases and J by 5 bases, with 17 bases between. Germline lookup yields CDR1 SGHNT and CDR2 YYREEE (reference sequence). CDR3 length: 16 amino acids. CDR3 protein: CASSLGATGNEYGYTF. The CDR3, as DNA: TGTGCCAGCAGCTTGGGGGCTACAGGGAATGAGTATGGCTACACCTTC. Supplemented by reference TRBV5-4 and TRBJ1-2, the full variable domain reads ETGVTQSPTHLIKTRGQQVTLRCSSQSGHNTVSWYQQALGQGPQFIFQYYREEENGRGNFPPRFSGLQFPNYSSELNVNALELDDSALYLCASSLGATGNEYGYTFGSGTRLTVV.

J is TRBJ1-2 and V is TRBV5-1; the D is unclear. Germline loops: CDR1 SGHRS, CDR2 YFSETQ. This CDR3 is 14 amino acids long. V was clipped by 0 bases and J by 1 base, with 7 bases between them. CDR3 bases: TGCGCCAGCAGCTTGGCGCGGAATAACTATGGCTACACCTTC. Amino acid sequence: CASSLARNNYGYTF.

V gene TRBV9 combines with J gene TRBJ1-4; the match to TRBD1 covers 7 bases. The V gene end was trimmed by 3 bases and the J gene end by 8 bases; junction bases not matched to a gene: 4. The CDR3 loop spans 13 amino acids. Germline V CDR1 and CDR2: SGDLS, YYNGEE. The CDR3 DNA sequence: TGTGCCAGCAGCGGAAGAGGGGGCGAAAAACTGTTTTTT. It is translated as CASSGRGGEKLFF.

The chain is built from TRBV5-5 and TRBJ1-1; 7 bases align to TRBD1. V trimming: 5 bases; J trimming: 0 bases; junction bases outside the gene matches: 4. This CDR3 has 14 amino acids. In germline, CDR1 is SGHKS, CDR2 YYEKEE (reference sequence). The CDR3 reads CASRWDSLNTEAFF. The CDR3 DNA is TGTGCCAGCAGATGGGACAGCTTGAACACTGAAGCTTTCTTT.

This rearrangement joins TRBV5-1 to TRBJ2-7, with 7 bases aligning to TRBD1. Looked up from germline, CDR1 is SGHRS and CDR2 is YFSETQ. With V trimmed by 4 bases and J by 2 bases, 9 bases remained unmatched. The CDR3 runs 15 residues. CDR3 sequence (DNA): TGCGCCAGCAGCGACACTTTCAGGGGGACCTACGAGCAGTACTTC. Translation gives CASSDTFRGTYEQYF.

This rearrangement joins TRBV30 to TRBJ1-2; D possibly corresponds to TRBD1 (5 bases). V was shortened by 3 bases and J by 8 bases, with 19 bases between the two germline ends. CDR3 length equals 14 residues. Germline V gene sequence: CDR1 GTSNPN, CDR2 SVGIG (reference sequence). CDR3 bases: TGTGCCTGGAGGGGGTCGGGGGAGGTGAAGGGCTACACCTTC. It translates to CAWRGSGEVKGYTF.

As to this clone: Sequence at one end of the junction differs from germline and may be a read error. V usage is TRBV6-2 or TRBV6-3 and J usage is TRBJ2-4, with 10 bases lining up with TRBD2. The CDR3 runs 13 residues. From germline, CDR1 is MNHEY and CDR2 SVGEGT. The CDR3: CASSYRYSGGAVF. Here the CDR3 DNA reads TGTGCCAGCAGTTACCGATACAGCGGGGGGGCAGTGTTC.

This chain joins TRBV4-1 and TRBJ1-5; tentatively, D is TRBD1 (6 bases). The CDR3 is made up of 16 amino acids. V was pared by 2 bases and J by 5 bases, with 16 bases between. Germline CDR1 and CDR2: MGHRA and YSYEKL. CDR3 region: CASSQQQGPSYQPQHF. The CDR3 nucleotides read TGCGCCAGCAGCCAACAACAGGGTCCCTCATATCAGCCCCAGCATTTT.

This clone has only one observation. This rearrangement joins TRBV5-1 to TRBJ2-3; 11 bases fit TRBD2. Germline V gene lookup returns CDR1 SGHRS and CDR2 YFSETQ. The CDR3 sequence is 16 residues long. Trimming took 1 base from V and 4 from J; bases not matched to a gene: 5. CDR3 sequence (DNA): TGCGCCAGCAGCTTGCTGACTAGCGGGGAGGCAGATACGCAGTATTTT. This translates into CASSLLTSGEADTQYF. The complete variable domain, with remaining parts taken from reference TRBV5-1 and TRBJ2-3, reads KAGVTQTPRYLIKTRGQQVTLSCSPISGHRSVSWYQQTPGQGLQFLFEYFSETQRNKGNFPGRFSGRQFSNSRSEMNVSTLELGDSALYLCASSLLTSGEADTQYFGPGTRLTVL.

The V gene is TRBV7-9, the J gene TRBJ1-6; D remains unclear. Looked up from germline, CDR1 is SEHNR and CDR2 is FQNEAQ (reference sequence). Trimming removed 3 bases at V and 7 bases at J, with 10 bases between. The CDR3 loop spans 14 amino acids. The CDR3 coding sequence is TGTGCCAGCAGCTTGGAGGGAGGGAATTCACCCCTCCACTTT. Its translation: CASSLEGGNSPLHF.

The rearrangement links TRBV4-2 to TRBJ2-5; 11 bases align to TRBD1. The trim removed 2 bases at V and 4 bases at J, leaving 3 bases unmatched. CDR3 length equals 15 residues. The germline V gene encodes CDR1 LGHNA and CDR2 YNFKEQ. CDR3 nucleotide sequence: TGTGCCAGCAGCCAATCGGACAGGGGGCCAGAGACCCAGTACTTC. It yields the protein CASSQSDRGPETQYF.

The chain recombines TRBV7-2 with TRBJ2-3; 8 bases align to TRBD2. Germline loops: CDR1 SGHTA, CDR2 FQGNSA. This CDR3 is built from 16 residues. Germline trimming cut 0 bases from V and 4 bases from J; bases unmatched to any gene: 6. The CDR3 DNA reads as TGTGCCAGCAGCTTAGCGCAGCGGGGGAAAGCAGATACGCAGTATTTT. Translating it yields CASSLAQRGKADTQYF.

This clone was recorded once. The J gene is TRBJ1-1, the V gene TRBV24-1; tentative D call: TRBD1 (6 bases). CDR1 is KGHDR and CDR2 is SFDVKD in the germline V gene. Trimming left V 5 bases short and J 8 bases short, with 14 bases between. This CDR3 comprises 13 residues. The CDR3 spells CATSGAFGTEAFF. The DNA for the CDR3 is TGTGCCACCAGTGGGGCTTTTGGGACAGAAGCTTTCTTT.

This clone was found a few times. The V call is TRBV28, the J call TRBJ1-1, with 7 nucleotides matching TRBD1. This CDR3 is built from 14 residues. J gave up 3 bases and V 7 bases, and 8 bases lay outside the gene matches. Germline V lookup: CDR1 MDHEN, CDR2 SYDVKM. The DNA for the CDR3 is TGTGCCAGCAACCATAGGGGGCAATACACTGAAGCTTTCTTT. The encoded protein is CASNHRGQYTEAFF.